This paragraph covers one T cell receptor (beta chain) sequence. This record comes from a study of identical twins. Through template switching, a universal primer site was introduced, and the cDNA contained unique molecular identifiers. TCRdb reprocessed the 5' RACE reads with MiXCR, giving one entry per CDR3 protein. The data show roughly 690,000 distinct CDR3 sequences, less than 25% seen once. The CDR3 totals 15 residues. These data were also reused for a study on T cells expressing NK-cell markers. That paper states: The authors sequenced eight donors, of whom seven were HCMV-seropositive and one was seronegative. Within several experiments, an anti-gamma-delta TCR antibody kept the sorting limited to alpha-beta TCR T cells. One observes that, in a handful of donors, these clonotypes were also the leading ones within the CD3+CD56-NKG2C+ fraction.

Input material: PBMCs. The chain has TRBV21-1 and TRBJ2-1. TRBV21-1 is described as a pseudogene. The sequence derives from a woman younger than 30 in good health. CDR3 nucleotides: TGTGCCAGCAGCATAGGGGGTATATCCTACAATGAGCAGTTCTTC. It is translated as CASSIGGISYNEQFF.